This paragraph covers one T cell receptor (beta chain) sequence. This sample was taken from a study of shared clonotypes between healthy human individuals. The length of the CDR3 is 13 residues. The germline CDR1 and CDR2 sequences are SNHLY and FYNNEI. Trimming pared 8 bases from V and 0 bases from J, leaving 10 bases between. At the deep level, the assay was run. TCRdb's table, derived via immunoSEQ multiplex PCR, lists solely in-frame clones and lacks some. The repertoire holds approximately 2.1 million clones, with roughly 93% as singletons. This receptor was taken from a man younger than 35 in good health. Some clones in this sample may be carry-over from other donors' samples. V is TRBV2 and J is TRBJ1-1; possibly TRBD1 for D (6 bases). Source material: naive CD4+ T cells from PBMCs. The sample's subset: CD45RA+ positively selected. In DNA, the CDR3 is TGTGCCAGCCTAGGGGGGTTGAACACTGAAGCTTTCTTT. It encodes CASLGGLNTEAFF. The full variable domain, in which reference TRBV2 and TRBJ1-1 provide the parts outside the CDR3, is EPEVTQTPSHQVTQMGQEVILRCVPISNHLYFYWYRQILGQKVEFLVSFYNNEISEKSEIFDDQFSVERPDGSNFTLKIRSTKLEDSAMYFCASLGGLNTEAFFGQGTRLTVV.